One T cell receptor beta chain is described in this entry. The method was immunoSEQ multiplex PCR; TCRdb's version includes in-frame clones alone and lacks a portion of them. This sample has more than 300,000 clones, with over 75% found just once. This record comes from a study of blood T cell repertoires in COVID-19. Across the study: T cells, B-cell-depleted T cells, or PBMCs provided the cDNA or gDNA that served as material.

The V gene lost 4 bases and the J gene lost 8 bases, with 13 bases spanning the gap. The germline V gene encodes CDR1 SGHRS and CDR2 YFSETQ. The CDR3 contains 13 residues. All enrollees were about 18 to 100 years old and from 25 or so US areas. Each participant's cohort was designated according to participant-reported clinical history. Two consecutive negative NP/OP PCR tests, clearance, or resolved symptoms defined Cohort 3 recovery. The TCR was taken from a young man who had recovered from COVID-19. The chain carries TRBV5-1 and TRBJ2-1; maybe TRBD1 (6 bases). Specimen: PBMCs or T cells enriched from blood (not recorded which). The CDR3 reads CASSGGSGDEQFF. CDR3 coding DNA: TGCGCCAGCAGCGGGGGATCAGGGGATGAGCAGTTCTTC.